Below, 27 T cell receptor beta chains from the same sample are listed, as sequenced in a study of beta chain features in type 1 diabetes. Findings and limits, study-wide: Type 1 diabetes patients had moderately but significantly shorter TCRB CDR3s in all four CD4+ subsets.

Sequencing targeted expressed TCRB transcripts, as all isolated RNA had been reverse transcribed. Method: immunoSEQ multiplex PCR; TCRdb's copy keeps in-frame clones and lacks some. This sample yields 150,000 to 200,000 clones, of which over 55% are seen a single time; around 0.096% belongs to the top ten. These receptors have no identified antigens. Material: naive CD4+ T cells from blood. Receptors were obtained from a man aged 25-45 years with type 1 diabetes.

The chain joins TRBV25-1 to TRBJ2-2, with a tentative D call TRBD1 (6 bases). The CDR3 loop spans 12 amino acids. Trimming pared 5 bases from V and 13 bases from J, leaving 14 bases between. Germline CDR1 is MGHDK and CDR2 is SYGVNS. The CDR3 sequence: CASSRGQLRLFF. The CDR3 DNA reads as TGTGCCAGCAGTCGTGGACAGTTAAGGCTGTTTTTT.

There are a few counts of this clone. The chain uses TRBV5-4 and TRBJ2-3; possibly TRBD1 for D (5 bases). The CDR3 spans 14 residues. The V end was cut by 2 bases, the J end by 2 bases, with 9 bases between. CDR1 is SGHNT and CDR2 is YYREEE in the germline V gene (reference sequence). As DNA, the CDR3 is TGTGCCAGCAGCTTCGCAGGGTACACAGATACGCAGTATTTT. It translates to CASSFAGYTDTQYF.

The chain uses TRBV6-5 and TRBJ2-7, with 9 bases matching TRBD1. Germline values: CDR1 MNHEY, CDR2 SVGAGI. This CDR3 is 14 amino acids long. V shed 5 bases and J 3 bases; nucleotides not matched to a gene: 5. CDR3 bases: TGTGCCAGCAGTCAGGACAGGGGCGACTACGAGCAGTACTTC. Protein: CASSQDRGDYEQYF.

This clone was seen only a few times. The genes are TRBV19 and TRBJ1-4; TRBD1 might be the D (6 bases). CDR1 is LNHDA, CDR2 SQIVND, per germline (reference sequence). The CDR3 is 16 residues long. Trimming cost V 4 bases and J 2 bases, with 14 bases left between them. The CDR3 region has the DNA TGTGCCAGTAGTACGGCTTGGACAGCTACTAATGAAAAACTGTTTTTT. It codes for CASSTAWTATNEKLFF.

This clone was seen only a few times. This chain joins TRBV27 and TRBJ2-2; D may be TRBD1 (5 bases). Trimming left V 3 bases short and J 6 bases short, with 8 bases between. The CDR3 has 13 residues. CDR1 and CDR2 from the germline V gene are MNHEY and SMNVEV (reference sequence). Written as DNA, the CDR3 is TGTGCCAGCAGTTTCGGCAGGGCCGGGGAGCTGTTTTTT. Translating it yields CASSFGRAGELFF.

This clone was detected only once. The chain has TRBV5-1 and TRBJ2-1, with D unclear. Germline CDR1 reads SGHRS; CDR2 reads YFSETQ. Trimming left V 2 bases short and J 7 bases short, with 7 bases between. CDR3 length equals 12 residues. CDR3 loop: CASSFPGNEQFF. In DNA, the CDR3 is TGCGCCAGCAGCTTCCCTGGAAATGAGCAGTTCTTC.

This chain connects TRBV29-1 to TRBJ1-2, with 10 bases fitting TRBD1. With V trimmed by 4 bases and J by 2 bases, 7 bases remained unmatched. Germline assignment: CDR1 SQVTM and CDR2 ANQGSEA. CDR3 length equals 15 residues. The CDR3 DNA follows: TGCAGCGTTGTTGGGACAGGGGACACCAACTATGGCTACACCTTC. It specifies CSVVGTGDTNYGYTF.

V gene TRBV7-2 combines with J gene TRBJ2-3; D uncertain. Trimming shortened V by 7 bases and J by 2 bases, and 22 bases separated the two germline ends. CDR1 SGHTA and CDR2 FQGNSA come from the germline V gene. CDR3 length: 17 residues. The CDR3 loop reads CASTTETRTTFTDTQYF. CDR3 bases: TGTGCCAGCACTACCGAGACAAGGACCACATTCACAGATACGCAGTATTTT.

The gene calls are TRBV23-1 and TRBJ1-1; the D is unclear. TRBV23-1 is labeled an ORF, and its function is uncertain. V lost 11 bases and J 4 bases, leaving 14 bases between the germline ends. The CDR3 extends over 12 amino acids. The CDR3 here is CAGFCGSTEAFF. CDR3 bases: TGCGCCGGATTTTGTGGGAGCACTGAAGCTTTCTTT.

The chain uses TRBV29-1 and TRBJ2-3, with D unclear. CDR3 size: 13 residues. Germline CDR1 is SQVTM and CDR2 is ANQGSEA. V lost 4 bases and J 5 bases, leaving 13 bases between the germline ends. The CDR3 region is CSVGTADVDTQYF. CDR3 bases: TGCAGCGTTGGTACGGCGGACGTAGATACGCAGTATTTT.

Note on this clone: The sample contains more than one DNA sequence encoding this CDR3. This rearrangement joins TRBV4-3 to TRBJ2-7, with 8 nucleotides matching TRBD1. CDR1 is LGHNA and CDR2 is YSLEER in the germline V gene. The V segment lost 0 bases and the J segment 2 bases; nucleotides outside the gene matches: 0. The CDR3 is made up of 14 amino acids. The CDR3: CASSQDRGPYEQYF. Here the CDR3 DNA reads TGCGCCAGCAGCCAAGACAGGGGGCCCTACGAGCAGTACTTC.

This chain joins TRBV9 and TRBJ2-3, with D perhaps being TRBD1 or TRBD2 (5 bases each). Germline V gene sequence: CDR1 SGDLS, CDR2 YYNGEE. This CDR3 contains 16 residues. Trimming cost V 0 bases and J 5 bases, with 16 bases left between them. The CDR3 here is CASSVAPGRMGDTQYF. CDR3 sequence (DNA): TGTGCCAGCAGCGTAGCCCCGGGACGTATGGGAGATACGCAGTATTTT.

The chain links TRBV29-1 to TRBJ1-4; no reliable D call. The CDR3 is 10 amino acids. The germline V and J ends were trimmed by 6 bases and 7 bases, with 6 bases remaining between them. Germline lookup yields CDR1 SQVTM and CDR2 ANQGSEA. The CDR3 protein is CSVAGEKLFF. CDR3 DNA sequence: TGCAGCGTCGCCGGTGAAAAACTGTTTTTT.

The rearrangement joins TRBV10-3 to TRBJ1-2; D unresolved. Germline V gene sequence: CDR1 ENHRY, CDR2 SYGVKD. CDR3 length: 15 amino acids. Trimming left V 0 bases short and J 0 bases short, with 8 bases between. The DNA for the CDR3 is TGTGCCATCAGTGAGTCGGGGAGGACTAACTATGGCTACACCTTC. It translates to CAISESGRTNYGYTF.

This sequence joins TRBV20-1 and TRBJ2-3; D not resolved. Between the trimmed V and J ends, which lost 1 base and 7 bases, there was a span of 6 bases. Germline-derived CDR1 and CDR2 are DFQATT and SNEGSKA (reference sequence). CDR3 length: 11 amino acids. DNA for the CDR3: TGCAGTGCTAGAGGCTACCATACGCAGTATTTT. It translates to CSARGYHTQYF.

This clone was seen only a few times. The genes are TRBV28 and TRBJ2-1; 13 bases match TRBD2. This CDR3 contains 15 residues. V dropped 6 bases and J dropped 8; count of bases not matched to a gene: 7. In germline, CDR1 is MDHEN, CDR2 SYDVKM. This CDR3 reads CASRILAGGPDEQFF. As DNA, the CDR3 is TGTGCCAGCAGGATACTAGCGGGGGGGCCCGATGAGCAGTTCTTC. Complete variable domain (other parts from reference TRBV28 and TRBJ2-1): DVKVTQSSRYLVKRTGEKVFLECVQDMDHENMFWYRQDPGLGLRLIYFSYDVKMKEKGDIPEGYSVSREKKERFSLILESASTNQTSMYLCASRILAGGPDEQFFGPGTRLTVL.

This clone was recorded a few times. V is TRBV7-8 and J is TRBJ1-1; TRBD1 might be the D (5 bases). V was cut by 2 bases and J by 7 bases, with 11 bases left in between. The CDR3 loop spans 13 amino acids. CDR1 and CDR2 from the germline V gene are SGHVS and FQNEAQ. The CDR3 region has the DNA TGTGCCAGCAGCTTATTGGGGCCTTATGAAGCTTTCTTT. It codes for CASSLLGPYEAFF.

This sequence joins TRBV29-1 and TRBJ2-3, with D possibly matching TRBD2 (5 bases). This CDR3 comprises 12 residues. V lost 8 bases to trimming and J lost 6 bases, with 15 bases between them. Germline V gene data show CDR1 as SQVTM and CDR2 as ANQGSEA. CDR3 DNA: TGCAGCCCCACGGAGGTTTCGGATACGCAGTATTTT. The encoded protein is CSPTEVSDTQYF.

The gene calls are TRBV28 and TRBJ2-2, with D unclear. Germline CDR1 and CDR2: MDHEN and SYDVKM. The CDR3 covers 13 residues. V lost 2 bases and J lost 6, with 7 bases in between. CDR3: CASSLQHSGELFF. The CDR3 bases are TGTGCCAGCAGTTTACAACATTCCGGGGAGCTGTTTTTT.

The gene calls are TRBV6-5 and TRBJ1-2, with unresolved D. Per germline, CDR1 MNHEY and CDR2 SVGAGI. The CDR3 is 14 amino acids. With 5 bases removed from V and 0 bases from J, the gap between germline ends came to 10 bases. The CDR3 DNA is TGTGCCAGCAGTCCTCGCATGACTAACTATGGCTACACCTTC. Residues: CASSPRMTNYGYTF.

This clone was picked up a small number of times. The gene calls are TRBV14 and TRBJ2-1; D unresolved. Germline V gene data show CDR1 as SGHDN and CDR2 as FVKESK. The CDR3 covers 11 residues. V lost 1 base and J 10 bases, leaving 5 bases between the germline ends. The CDR3, as DNA: TGTGCCAGCAGCCAAGTTGGGGAGCAGTTCTTC. This codes for CASSQVGEQFF.

The chain couples TRBV29-1 to TRBJ1-1; 7 nucleotides line up with TRBD1. CDR1 SQVTM and CDR2 ANQGSEA come from the germline V gene. J gave up 1 base and V 5 bases, and 1 base lay outside the gene matches. This CDR3 is 12 amino acids long. The CDR3 spells CSVYRGNTEAFF. The CDR3 bases are TGCAGCGTTTACAGGGGGAACACTGAAGCTTTCTTT.

The chain joins TRBV27 to TRBJ2-3, with D possibly called TRBD1 or TRBD2 (5 bases each). The CDR3 extends over 15 amino acids. CDR1 MNHEY and CDR2 SMNVEV come from the germline V gene (reference sequence). Trimming removed 4 bases from V and 2 bases from J, with 13 bases in between. The CDR3 loop is CASSSRQTITDTQYF. CDR3 nucleotide sequence: TGTGCCAGCAGTTCGAGACAGACTATCACAGATACGCAGTATTTT.

Worth noting for this clone: This sample includes further DNA sequences coding for the same CDR3. The chain carries TRBV5-1 and TRBJ2-1, with D unresolved. The CDR3 spans 11 residues. Germline CDR1 SGHRS, CDR2 YFSETQ. V was pared by 4 bases and J by 3 bases, with 2 bases between. The CDR3 nucleotides read TGCGCCAGCAGCCTCTACAATGAGCAGTTCTTC. Protein product: CASSLYNEQFF.

This clone came up a few times. Distinct nucleotide sequences in the sample also encode this CDR3. CDR3: CASSVTGLETQYF. The CDR3 bases are TGTGCCAGCAGCGTGACGGGTCTGGAGACCCAGTACTTC. The rearrangement links TRBV9 to TRBJ2-5, with unresolved D. CDR1 SGDLS and CDR2 YYNGEE come from the germline V gene. The CDR3 length is 13 residues. V was clipped by 2 bases and J by 5 bases, with 10 bases between them.

The chain recombines TRBV5-1 with TRBJ2-1; possibly TRBD1 for D (6 bases). Germline CDR1 and CDR2: SGHRS and YFSETQ. The CDR3 loop spans 14 amino acids. Trimming stripped 4 bases from V and 8 bases from J, with 16 bases between. CDR3 sequence: CASSVDRDIYEQFF. The CDR3 nucleotides read TGCGCCAGCAGCGTAGACCGGGACATCTATGAGCAGTTCTTC.

The CDR3 DNA reads TGCGCCAGCAATCGGGGCAGCGCCTCTGGGGCCAACGTCCTGACTTTC. Protein: CASNRGSASGANVLTF. This chain links TRBV5-1 with TRBJ2-6; D possibly uses TRBD1 or TRBD2 (5 bases each). The CDR3 runs 16 residues. The germline CDR1 and CDR2 sequences are SGHRS and YFSETQ. V was pared by 6 bases and J by 0 bases, with 13 bases between.